These T cell receptor beta chains were read from a single sample in a study of early T cells in non-severe SARS-CoV-2 infection. From the 5' RACE reads, TCRdb called clonotypes with MiXCR, one entry per CDR3 protein. The sample has about 80,000 distinct CDR3 sequences, around 11% seen once. Material: whole blood. These receptors all stem from an adult who was a healthcare worker with PCR-confirmed SARS-CoV-2 infection or an uninfected control (not recorded which). The conserved cysteine and the conserved F or W are not part of the CDR3 here. Fields, in order: V gene, J gene, D gene, CDR3 length, clone size, CDR3 protein. A D gene is named only where the DNA matches it firmly. Part of the rows lack a size; the others show once, few, many or a class for expanded clones.

>TRBV7-9|TRBJ1-4|TRBD1|12|few
ASSPDRGIEKLF
>TRBV5-1|TRBJ1-2|.|11|few
ASSLNQDYGYT
>TRBV6-2/TRBV6-3|TRBJ2-1|.|12|few
ATSETGRFGEQF
>TRBV7-2|TRBJ2-3|TRBD2|13|.
ASSPGGILTDTQY
>TRBV6-2/TRBV6-3|TRBJ1-1|.|17|once
ASSLNNRQVLRLNTEAF
>TRBV11-2|TRBJ2-3|.|10|.
ASRLGYDTQY
>TRBV7-9|TRBJ1-5|.|15|.
ASSPLRGLMGNQPQH
>TRBV6-2/TRBV6-3|TRBJ2-6|.|14|.
ASNPAGLSGANVLT
>TRBV6-5|TRBJ2-7|.|12|.
ANSGGLAPSEQY
>TRBV7-8|TRBJ2-3|.|14|few
ASSLAKTLLTDTQY
>TRBV7-7|TRBJ2-1|.|13|.
ASSPTGALGKEQF
>TRBV29-1|TRBJ2-7|TRBD2|14|many
SVEESSASGYYEQY